This passage covers 20 T cell receptor beta chains from one sample sequenced in a study of T cell repertoires in cytomegalovirus infection. No antigen is known for these receptors. TCRdb recomputed calls from the reads with MiXCR, one row per CDR3 protein. The sample consists of 650,000 to 850,000 distinct CDR3 sequences, almost 30% of them appearing once. The material sequenced was cultured CD8+ T cells from PBMCs, taken from culture after CMV antigen stimulation. All receptors come from a human donor in good health (CMV status not recorded). Some clones in this sample may be carry-over from other donors' samples.

This clonotype was seen more than once but under ten times. J is TRBJ1-2 and V is TRBV10-1; possible D gene TRBD1, 6 bases. Germline CDR1 reads WNHNN; CDR2 reads SYGVQD (reference sequence). The CDR3 has 14 amino acids. Trimming stripped 2 bases from V and 8 bases from J, with 15 bases between. The CDR3, as DNA: TGCGCCAGCAGTGAGGATGCGGGGGCGCGAGGCTACACCTTC. It codes for CASSEDAGARGYTF.

This clonotype was recorded a few times. The chain recombines TRBV12-3 or TRBV12-4 with TRBJ2-1; 7 positions match TRBD1. Trimming cost V 6 bases and J 3 bases; bases outside gene matches: 14. CDR3 length equals 17 residues. Here the CDR3 DNA reads TGTGCCAGCAGCTTCTCCTTCCAGGGGGATTACTACAATGAGCAGTTCTTC. Amino acid sequence: CASSFSFQGDYYNEQFF.

This clonotype has a count of ten or more. The rearrangement links TRBV7-8 to TRBJ1-2; D is unresolved. Germline V lookup: CDR1 SGHVS, CDR2 FQNEAQ. The CDR3 is made up of 13 amino acids. With 3 bases removed from V and 6 bases from J, the gap between germline ends came to 11 bases. The CDR3 bases are TGTGCCAGCAGCTTGAAAGGGCGCGATGGCTACACCTTC. Translation gives CASSLKGRDGYTF.

The sample holds many counts of this clonotype. The chain employs TRBV3-1 and TRBJ1-5; D ambiguous. Germline V CDR1 and CDR2: LGHDT, YNNKEL (reference sequence). The V end was cut by 2 bases, the J end by 7 bases, with 21 bases between. The length of the CDR3 is 17 residues. CDR3 nucleotide sequence: TGTGCCAGCAGCCAATCCGTTTTGGGGAGAGCTGGACAGCCCCAGCATTTT. Translation gives CASSQSVLGRAGQPQHF. The full variable domain, its missing parts supplied by reference TRBV3-1 and TRBJ1-5, is DTAVSQTPKYLVTQMGNDKSIKCEQNLGHDTMYWYKQDSKKFLKIMFSYNNKELIINETVPNRFSPKSPDKAHLNLHINSLELGDSAVYFCASSQSVLGRAGQPQHFGDGTRLSIL.

This clonotype occurred a few times. The chain has TRBV12-3 or TRBV12-4 and TRBJ1-5; 11 positions agree with TRBD1. The length of the CDR3 is 18 residues. With V trimmed by 8 bases and J by 0 bases, 12 bases remained unmatched. This CDR3 reads CASRNPGQGGNSNQPQHF. The CDR3 nucleotides read TGTGCCAGCCGTAATCCGGGACAGGGGGGCAATAGCAATCAGCCCCAGCATTTT.

This rearrangement joins TRBV3-1 to TRBJ2-1, with D perhaps being TRBD1 or TRBD2 (5 bases each). The CDR3 has 14 residues. V was pared by 3 bases and J by 5 bases, with 11 bases between. CDR1 and CDR2 from the germline V gene are LGHDT and YNNKEL (reference sequence). The CDR3 loop is CASSHAGTNNEQFF. The CDR3 DNA follows: TGTGCCAGCAGCCATGCCGGGACCAACAATGAGCAGTTCTTC.

This clonotype was observed at least ten times. V is TRBV7-8 and J is TRBJ1-2, with D hard to call. V gave up 0 bases and J gave up 0 bases, with 11 bases separating them. CDR3 size: 16 residues. Germline V gene data show CDR1 as SGHVS and CDR2 as FQNEAQ. CDR3 region: CASSLARDGSNYGYTF. DNA of the CDR3: TGTGCCAGCAGCTTAGCGAGGGATGGGTCTAACTATGGCTACACCTTC.

A few counts support this clonotype. This chain connects TRBV7-6 to TRBJ1-4, with TRBD1 matching 10 bases. The ends lost 6 bases at V and 4 bases at J; junction bases unmatched: 2. The CDR3 is 14 residues long. Germline values: CDR1 SGHVS, CDR2 FNYEAQ. The CDR3 bases are TGTGCCAGCAGAGGGACAGGGGTTAATGAAAAACTGTTTTTT. This encodes CASRGTGVNEKLFF.

This clonotype was observed a handful of times. This chain links TRBV25-1 with TRBJ1-1; no clear D gene. The CDR3 runs 16 residues. Deletions cut 5 bases from V and 0 bases from J, with 16 bases between. Germline CDR1 is MGHDK and CDR2 is SYGVNS. Written as DNA, the CDR3 is TGTGCCAGCAGTCCCTTGGAAGTTTTTATGAACACTGAAGCTTTCTTT. Its protein product is CASSPLEVFMNTEAFF.

V and J are TRBV7-6 and TRBJ1-1; D gene uncertain. The CDR3 consists of 14 residues. V lost 2 bases and J lost 2, with 9 bases in between. Per germline, CDR1 SGHVS and CDR2 FNYEAQ. The CDR3: CASSLRGINTEAFF. The DNA of the CDR3 is TGTGCCAGCAGCTTAAGAGGGATAAACACTGAAGCTTTCTTT.

This clonotype occurred many times. This chain joins TRBV7-9 and TRBJ1-5; D is undetermined. CDR3 length: 15 amino acids. Looked up from germline, CDR1 is SEHNR and CDR2 is FQNEAQ (reference sequence). Trimming cost V 5 bases and J 5 bases, with 16 bases left between them. The CDR3: CASSPLDNLDQPQHF. Written as DNA, the CDR3 is TGTGCCAGCAGCCCCCTCGACAATTTAGATCAGCCCCAGCATTTT. Complete variable domain (other parts from reference TRBV7-9 and TRBJ1-5): DTGVSQNPRHKITKRGQNVTFRCDPISEHNRLYWYRQTLGQGPEFLTYFQNEAQLEKSRLLSDRFSAERPKGSFSTLEIQRTEQGDSAMYLCASSPLDNLDQPQHFGDGTRLSIL.

Ten or more counts support this clonotype. CDR3 sequence reads: CASSPGTPGVYGYTF. In nucleotides, the CDR3 is TGTGCCAGCAGTCCGGGGACACCGGGGGTATATGGCTACACCTTC. The rearrangement joins TRBV12-3 or TRBV12-4 to TRBJ1-2; maybe TRBD1 (6 bases). V dropped 5 bases and J dropped 5 bases, with 18 bases sitting between them. The CDR3 is made up of 15 amino acids.

This chain uses TRBV7-9 with TRBJ1-1; D gene uncertain. The V gene lost 5 bases and the J gene lost 4 bases, with 14 bases spanning the gap. This CDR3 region has 14 residues. Germline-derived CDR1 and CDR2 are SEHNR and FQNEAQ (reference sequence). The CDR3 bases are TGTGCCAGCAGCCCGTTTAGCGAGGTCACTGAAGCTTTCTTT. Its translation: CASSPFSEVTEAFF.

The V gene is TRBV12-3 or TRBV12-4, the J gene TRBJ2-1; the match to TRBD2 covers 12 bases. V lost 4 bases and J lost 4; bases outside the gene matches: 11. The CDR3 spans 18 residues. CDR3 amino acids: CASSSKQDTSGGYNEQFF. In nucleotides, the CDR3 is TGTGCCAGCAGTTCAAAGCAAGATACTAGCGGGGGGTACAATGAGCAGTTCTTC.

The chain joins TRBV12-3 or TRBV12-4 to TRBJ1-2; tentative D call: TRBD1 (5 bases). V lost 5 bases to trimming and J lost 1 base, with 11 bases between them. This CDR3 is 14 amino acids long. The CDR3 bases are TGTGCCAGCAGTCCCATGGGACTTAACTATGGCTACACCTTC. It translates to CASSPMGLNYGYTF.

The chain joins TRBV14 to TRBJ2-1; 10 nucleotides match TRBD2. The CDR3 has 15 amino acids. Per germline, CDR1 SGHDN and CDR2 FVKESK. Trimming at V came to 1 base and at J to 10 bases, leaving 7 bases not matched to a gene. CDR3 protein: CASSQVWTSGPEQFF. As DNA, the CDR3 is TGTGCCAGCAGCCAAGTCTGGACTAGCGGACCGGAGCAGTTCTTC. Complete variable domain (other parts from reference TRBV14 and TRBJ2-1): EAGVTQFPSHSVIEKGQTVTLRCDPISGHDNLYWYRRVMGKEIKFLLHFVKESKQDESGMPNNRFLAERTGGTYSTLKVQPAELEDSGVYFCASSQVWTSGPEQFFGPGTRLTVL.

The gene calls are TRBV14 and TRBJ2-7; D not certain. V lost 3 bases to trimming and J lost 3 bases, with 9 bases between them. Germline CDR1 and CDR2: SGHDN and FVKESK. CDR3 size: 13 residues. The CDR3: CASSHPGSYEQYV. The DNA for the CDR3 is TGTGCCAGCAGCCACCCTGGTAGCTACGAGCAGTACGTC.

As for this clonotype: A much larger clone lies one base from this, so it may be a read error. This chain uses TRBV7-9 with TRBJ1-4; TRBD1 aligns across 7 bases. The CDR3 has 16 amino acids. Germline lookup yields CDR1 SEHNR and CDR2 FQNEAQ (reference sequence). The CDR3, as DNA: TGTGCCAGCGGACATTCTACAGGGGCCTACCTTGAAAAACTGGTTTTT. It translates to CASGHSTGAYLEKLVF. The variable domain in full, with the rest retrieved from reference TRBV7-9 and TRBJ1-4, is DTGVSQNPRHKITKRGQNVTFRCDPISEHNRLYWYRQTLGQGPEFLTYFQNEAQLEKSRLLSDRFSAERPKGSFSTLEIQRTEQGDSAMYLCASGHSTGAYLEKLVFGSGTQLSVL.

This clonotype was detected many times. The chain uses TRBV6-1 and TRBJ1-1; unclear D gene. V lost 7 bases and J lost 0, with 18 bases in between. Germline V lookup: CDR1 MNHNS, CDR2 SASEGT. This CDR3 spans 16 amino acids. The CDR3 DNA follows: TGTGCCAGCACCGACTTCAATTGGGTCGTGAACACTGAAGCTTTCTTT. Its protein product is CASTDFNWVVNTEAFF.

This clonotype appeared a single time. A much larger clone sits a single nucleotide away, making a read error possible. The V call is TRBV7-8, the J call TRBJ2-3, with a possible D match to TRBD1 (6 bases). The CDR3 consists of 14 residues. From germline, CDR1 is SGHVS and CDR2 FQNEAQ. The CDR3: CVSSLAQGTDTQYF. The CDR3 coding sequence is TGTGTCAGCAGCTTAGCCCAGGGGACAGATACGCAGTATTTT.